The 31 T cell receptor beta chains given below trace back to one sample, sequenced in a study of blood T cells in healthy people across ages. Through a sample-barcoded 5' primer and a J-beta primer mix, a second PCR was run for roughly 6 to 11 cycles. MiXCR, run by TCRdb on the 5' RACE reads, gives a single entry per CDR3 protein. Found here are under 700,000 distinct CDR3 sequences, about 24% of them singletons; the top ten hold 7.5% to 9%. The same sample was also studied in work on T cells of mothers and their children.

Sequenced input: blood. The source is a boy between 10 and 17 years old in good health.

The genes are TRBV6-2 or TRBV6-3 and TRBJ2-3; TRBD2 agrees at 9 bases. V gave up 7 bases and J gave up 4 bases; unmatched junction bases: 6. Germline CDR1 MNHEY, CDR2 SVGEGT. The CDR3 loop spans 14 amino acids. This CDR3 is CASKVAGESDTQYF. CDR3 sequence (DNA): TGTGCCAGCAAGGTAGCGGGAGAGTCAGATACGCAGTATTTT.

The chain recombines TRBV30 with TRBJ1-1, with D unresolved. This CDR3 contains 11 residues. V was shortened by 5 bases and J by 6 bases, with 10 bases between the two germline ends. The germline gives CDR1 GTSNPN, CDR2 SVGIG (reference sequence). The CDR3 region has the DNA TGTGCCTGGGTTTTATGGCCTGAAGCTTTCTTT. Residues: CAWVLWPEAFF.

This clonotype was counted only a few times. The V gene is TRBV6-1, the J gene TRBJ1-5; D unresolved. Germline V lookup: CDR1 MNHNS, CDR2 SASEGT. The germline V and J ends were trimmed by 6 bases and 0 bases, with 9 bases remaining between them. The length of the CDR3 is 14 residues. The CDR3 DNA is TGTGCCAGCAGCCCGAGCTATAGCAATCAGCCCCAGCATTTT. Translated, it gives CASSPSYSNQPQHF.

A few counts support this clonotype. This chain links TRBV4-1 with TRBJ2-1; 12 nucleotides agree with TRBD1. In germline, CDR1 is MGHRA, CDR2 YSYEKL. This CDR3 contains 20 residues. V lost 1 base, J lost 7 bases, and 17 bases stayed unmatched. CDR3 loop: CASSQGRGQGAATAANEQFF. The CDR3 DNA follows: TGCGCCAGCAGCCAAGGCCGGGGACAGGGGGCGGCGACTGCCGCGAATGAGCAGTTCTTC.

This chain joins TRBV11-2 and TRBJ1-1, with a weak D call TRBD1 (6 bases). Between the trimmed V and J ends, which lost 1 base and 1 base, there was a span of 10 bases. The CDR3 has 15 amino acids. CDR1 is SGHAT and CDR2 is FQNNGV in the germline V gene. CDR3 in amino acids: CASSLAGARNTEAFF. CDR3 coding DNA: TGTGCCAGCAGCTTAGCGGGGGCTCGGAACACTGAAGCTTTCTTT.

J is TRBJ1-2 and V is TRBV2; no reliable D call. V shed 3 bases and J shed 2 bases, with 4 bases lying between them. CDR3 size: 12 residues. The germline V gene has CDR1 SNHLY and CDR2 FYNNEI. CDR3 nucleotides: TGTGCCAGCAGTGACTACAACTATGGCTACACCTTC. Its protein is CASSDYNYGYTF.

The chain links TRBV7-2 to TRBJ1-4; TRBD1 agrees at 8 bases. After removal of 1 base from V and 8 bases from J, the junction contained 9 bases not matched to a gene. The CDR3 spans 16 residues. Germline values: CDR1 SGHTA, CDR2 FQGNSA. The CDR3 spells CASSLVFSQGDEKLFF. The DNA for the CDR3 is TGTGCCAGCAGCTTAGTGTTTTCACAGGGGGACGAAAAACTGTTTTTT.

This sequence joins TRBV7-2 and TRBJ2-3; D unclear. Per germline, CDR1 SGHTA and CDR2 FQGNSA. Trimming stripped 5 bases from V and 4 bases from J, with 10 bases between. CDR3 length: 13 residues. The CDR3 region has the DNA TGTGCCAGCAGCCCTTTGGGCGCAGATACGCAGTATTTT. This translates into CASSPLGADTQYF.

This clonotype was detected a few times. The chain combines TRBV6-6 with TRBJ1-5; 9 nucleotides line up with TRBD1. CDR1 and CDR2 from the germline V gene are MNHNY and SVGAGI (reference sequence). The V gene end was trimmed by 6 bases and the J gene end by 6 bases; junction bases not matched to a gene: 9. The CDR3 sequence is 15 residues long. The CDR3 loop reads CASRTGTGFSQPQHF. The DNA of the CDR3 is TGTGCCAGCAGAACCGGGACAGGGTTTTCTCAGCCCCAGCATTTT.

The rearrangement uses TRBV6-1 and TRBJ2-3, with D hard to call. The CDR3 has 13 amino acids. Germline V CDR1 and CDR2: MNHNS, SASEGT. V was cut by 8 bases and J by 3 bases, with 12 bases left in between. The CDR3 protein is CASRMVLTDTQYF. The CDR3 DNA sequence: TGTGCCAGCCGGATGGTACTTACAGATACGCAGTATTTT.

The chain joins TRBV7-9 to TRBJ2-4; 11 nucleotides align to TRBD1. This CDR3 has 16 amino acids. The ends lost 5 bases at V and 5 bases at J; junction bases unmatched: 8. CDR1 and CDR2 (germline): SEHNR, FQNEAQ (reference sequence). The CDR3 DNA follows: TGTGCCAGCAGCCCCCGGGACAGGGGGGCCCAAAACATTCAGTACTTC. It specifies CASSPRDRGAQNIQYF.

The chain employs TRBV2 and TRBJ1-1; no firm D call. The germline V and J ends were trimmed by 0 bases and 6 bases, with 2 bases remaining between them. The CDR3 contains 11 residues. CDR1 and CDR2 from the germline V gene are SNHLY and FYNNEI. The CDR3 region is CASSEAPEAFF. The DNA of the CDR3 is TGTGCCAGCAGTGAAGCTCCTGAAGCTTTCTTT.

The CDR3 coding sequence is TGCGCCAGCAGCCCCCCCTTCGCGGGACTAGACGACTACGAGCAGTACTTC. Its translation: CASSPPFAGLDDYEQYF. This sequence joins TRBV4-1 and TRBJ2-5; TRBD2 aligns across 8 bases. Gene TRBJ2-7 matches the end of the DNA better, so the J call may be wrong. This CDR3 has 17 amino acids. In germline, CDR1 is MGHRA, CDR2 YSYEKL.

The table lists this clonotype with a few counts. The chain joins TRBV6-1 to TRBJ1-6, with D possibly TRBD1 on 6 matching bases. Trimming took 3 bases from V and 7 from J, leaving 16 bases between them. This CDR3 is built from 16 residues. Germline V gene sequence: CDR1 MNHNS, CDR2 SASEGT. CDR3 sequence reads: CASSDDRGATNSPLHF. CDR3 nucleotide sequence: TGTGCCAGCAGTGATGATCGGGGGGCCACCAATTCACCCCTCCACTTT.

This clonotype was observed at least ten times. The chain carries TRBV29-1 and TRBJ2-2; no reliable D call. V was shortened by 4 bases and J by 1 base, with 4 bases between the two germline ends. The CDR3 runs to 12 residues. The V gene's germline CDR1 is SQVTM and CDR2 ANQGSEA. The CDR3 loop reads CSVGGNTGELFF. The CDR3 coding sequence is TGCAGCGTTGGCGGGAACACCGGGGAGCTGTTTTTT.

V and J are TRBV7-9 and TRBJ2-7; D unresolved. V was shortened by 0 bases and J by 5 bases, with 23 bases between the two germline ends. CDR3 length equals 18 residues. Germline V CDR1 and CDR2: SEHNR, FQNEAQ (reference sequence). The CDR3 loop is CASSLAPGFGGLLDEQYF. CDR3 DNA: TGTGCCAGCAGCTTAGCGCCCGGGTTTGGTGGTCTCCTGGACGAGCAGTACTTC.

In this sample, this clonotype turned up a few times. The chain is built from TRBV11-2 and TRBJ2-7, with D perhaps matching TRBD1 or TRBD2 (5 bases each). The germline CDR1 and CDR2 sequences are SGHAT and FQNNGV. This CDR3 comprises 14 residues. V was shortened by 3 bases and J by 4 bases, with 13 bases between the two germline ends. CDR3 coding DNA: TGTGCCAGCAGCTTCGGGACGGGGAATTACGAGCAGTACTTC. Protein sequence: CASSFGTGNYEQYF. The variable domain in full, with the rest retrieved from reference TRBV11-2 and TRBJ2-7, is EAGVAQSPRYKIIEKRQSVAFWCNPISGHATLYWYQQILGQGPKLLIQFQNNGVVDDSQLPKDRFSAERLKGVDSTLKIQPAKLEDSAVYLCASSFGTGNYEQYFGPGTRLTVT.

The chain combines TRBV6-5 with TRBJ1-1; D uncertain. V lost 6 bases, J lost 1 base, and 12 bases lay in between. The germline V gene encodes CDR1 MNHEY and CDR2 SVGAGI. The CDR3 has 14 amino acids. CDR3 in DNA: TGTGCCAGCAGACCCACAGTTTCGAACACTGAAGCTTTCTTT. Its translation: CASRPTVSNTEAFF.

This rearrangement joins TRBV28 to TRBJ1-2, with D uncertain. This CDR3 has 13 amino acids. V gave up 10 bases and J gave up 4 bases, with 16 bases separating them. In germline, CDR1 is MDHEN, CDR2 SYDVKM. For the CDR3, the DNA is TGTGCCACACTAAGGACGGATCTCTATGGCTACACCTTC. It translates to CATLRTDLYGYTF.

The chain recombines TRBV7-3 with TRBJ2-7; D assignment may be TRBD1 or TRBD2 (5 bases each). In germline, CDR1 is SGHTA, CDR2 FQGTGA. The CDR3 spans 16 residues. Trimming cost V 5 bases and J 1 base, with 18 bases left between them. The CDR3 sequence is CASSPGTAKSSYEQYF. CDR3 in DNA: TGTGCCAGCAGCCCCGGGACGGCAAAATCGTCCTACGAGCAGTACTTC.

The CDR3 nucleotides read TGTGCCAGCAGTGAAGGCACCGTCTCTGGAAACACCATATATTTT. It encodes CASSEGTVSGNTIYF. This chain connects TRBV6-1 to TRBJ1-3; D remains unclear. Germline V gene lookup returns CDR1 MNHNS and CDR2 SASEGT. The CDR3 covers 15 residues. Between the trimmed V and J ends, which lost 1 base and 0 bases, there was a span of 7 bases.

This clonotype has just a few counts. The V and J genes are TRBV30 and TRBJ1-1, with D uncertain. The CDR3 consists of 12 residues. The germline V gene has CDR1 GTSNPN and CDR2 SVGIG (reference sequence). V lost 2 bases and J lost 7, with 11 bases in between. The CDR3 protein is CAWSPIGREAFF. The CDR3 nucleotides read TGTGCCTGGAGTCCTATCGGGCGTGAAGCTTTCTTT.

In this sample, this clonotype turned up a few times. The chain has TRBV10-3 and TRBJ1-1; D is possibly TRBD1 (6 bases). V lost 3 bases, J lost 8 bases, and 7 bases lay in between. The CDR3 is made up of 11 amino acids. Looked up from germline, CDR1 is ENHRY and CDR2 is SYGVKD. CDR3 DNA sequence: TGTGCCATCAGTGATACAGGGGAAGCTTTCTTT. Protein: CAISDTGEAFF.

The CDR3 is CASSVPEETQYF. As DNA, the CDR3 is TGTGCCAGTTCTGTTCCCGAAGAGACCCAGTACTTC. The chain uses TRBV28 and TRBJ2-5, with D uncertain. CDR3 length equals 12 residues. CDR1 MDHEN and CDR2 SYDVKM come from the germline V gene. V shed 9 bases and J shed 3 bases, with 11 bases lying between them. Variable domain in full (rest from reference TRBV28 and TRBJ2-5): DVKVTQSSRYLVKRTGEKVFLECVQDMDHENMFWYRQDPGLGLRLIYFSYDVKMKEKGDIPEGYSVSREKKERFSLILESASTNQTSMYLCASSVPEETQYFGPGTRLLVL.

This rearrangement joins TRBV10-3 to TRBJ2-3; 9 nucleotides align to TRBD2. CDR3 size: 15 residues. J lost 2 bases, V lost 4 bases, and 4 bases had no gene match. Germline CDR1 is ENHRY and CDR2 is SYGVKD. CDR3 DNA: TGTGCCATCAGTGGTGCGGGGGGGACCACAGATACGCAGTATTTT. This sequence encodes CAISGAGGTTDTQYF.

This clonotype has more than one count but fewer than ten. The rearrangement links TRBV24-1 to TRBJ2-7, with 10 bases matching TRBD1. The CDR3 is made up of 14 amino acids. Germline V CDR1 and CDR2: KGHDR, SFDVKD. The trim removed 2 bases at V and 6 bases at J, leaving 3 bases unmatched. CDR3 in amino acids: CATSDSGTGAEQYF. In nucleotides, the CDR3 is TGTGCCACCAGTGATTCCGGGACAGGGGCCGAGCAGTACTTC.

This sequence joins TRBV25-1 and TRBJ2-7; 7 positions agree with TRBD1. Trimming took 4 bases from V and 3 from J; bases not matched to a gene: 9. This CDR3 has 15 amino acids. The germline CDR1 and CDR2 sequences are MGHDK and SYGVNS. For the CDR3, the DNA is TGTGCCAGCAGTGCTCCGACAGGGATGGGCTACGAGCAGTACTTC. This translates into CASSAPTGMGYEQYF.

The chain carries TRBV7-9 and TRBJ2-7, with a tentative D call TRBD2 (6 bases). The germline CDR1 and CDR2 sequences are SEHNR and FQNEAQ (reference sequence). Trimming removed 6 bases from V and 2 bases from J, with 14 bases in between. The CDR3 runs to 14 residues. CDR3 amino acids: CASSRPGLTYEQYF. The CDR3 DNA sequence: TGTGCCAGCAGTCGCCCGGGACTCACCTACGAGCAGTACTTC.

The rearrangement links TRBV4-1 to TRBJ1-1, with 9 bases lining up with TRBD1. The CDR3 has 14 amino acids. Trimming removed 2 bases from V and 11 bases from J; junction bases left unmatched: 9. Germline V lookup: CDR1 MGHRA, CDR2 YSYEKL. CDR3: CASSQRGQGRGAFF. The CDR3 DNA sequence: TGCGCCAGCAGCCAACGGGGACAGGGCCGGGGGGCTTTCTTT.

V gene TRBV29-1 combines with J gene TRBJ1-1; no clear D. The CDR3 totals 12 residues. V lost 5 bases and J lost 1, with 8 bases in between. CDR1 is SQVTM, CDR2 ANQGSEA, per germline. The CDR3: CSVTLKNTEAFF. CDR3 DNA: TGCAGCGTTACATTGAAGAACACTGAAGCTTTCTTT.

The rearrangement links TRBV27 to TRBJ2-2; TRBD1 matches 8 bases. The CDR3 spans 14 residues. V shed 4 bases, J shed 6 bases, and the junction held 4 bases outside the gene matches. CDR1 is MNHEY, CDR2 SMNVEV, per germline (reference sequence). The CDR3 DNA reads TGTGCCAGCAGTTGGTCAGGGGGCTCCGGGGAGCTGTTTTTT. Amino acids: CASSWSGGSGELFF.